These T cell receptor beta chains were read from a single sample in a study of CXCR3-negative and CXCR3-positive naive CD8 T cells. TCRdb re-called the 5' RACE reads; every CDR3 protein appears as one record, without DNA. The sample is made up of fewer than 80,000 distinct CDR3 sequences, and the top ten hold around 4% of it. Sequencing input: naive CXCR3- CD8+ T cells from blood. The receptors here all came from a human donor in good health. Some clones in this sample may be carry-over from other donors' samples. Both conserved end residues are part of each CDR3. For some rows the clone size is stated as once, few or many, or as a class when expanded; others skip it.

>TRBV20-1|TRBJ2-7|.
CSASDPLGQGSYEQYF
>TRBV5-5|TRBJ2-7|.
CASSHPPFTGGDEQYF
>TRBV6-6|TRBJ2-7|.
CASRMLGQGAEQYF
>TRBV30|TRBJ1-1|medium-sized
CAWVQGNTEAFF
>TRBV20-1|TRBJ2-7|.
CSATLTGTGTSYEQYF
>TRBV29-1|TRBJ2-7|.
CSVEKGGAHEQYF
>TRBV20-1|TRBJ2-7|.
CSARDPVGAAKAYEQYF
>TRBV29-1|TRBJ2-3|.
CSASGGRADTQYF
>TRBV4-2|TRBJ1-5|.
CASSQERLWSNQPQHF
>TRBV28|TRBJ2-5|.
CASASYRDRPQETQYF
>TRBV6-2/TRBV6-3|TRBJ2-7|.
CASSNLGQGFVYEQYF
>TRBV7-3|TRBJ2-1|.
CASSPEARTGLRNEQFF
>TRBV20-1|TRBJ1-2|.
CSARDSRQGNYGYTF
>TRBV5-8|TRBJ2-7|.
CASSFIGAGGPYEQYF
>TRBV9|TRBJ2-3|.
CASSMGHTDTQYF
>TRBV11-2|TRBJ2-2|.
CASSLDLRELFF
>TRBV11-2|TRBJ2-5|.
CASGRALETQYF
>TRBV12-3/TRBV12-4|TRBJ2-3|.
CASRDDRVPTQYF
>TRBV29-1|TRBJ1-1|.
CSVEDLGITEAFF
>TRBV20-1|TRBJ1-1|.
CSARGSNTEAFF
>TRBV19|TRBJ1-1|.
CASTDTDTEAFF
>TRBV29-1|TRBJ1-2|.
CSVGGEDRAAGYTF
>TRBV29-1|TRBJ2-1|.
CSVPTPRDRDINEQFF
>TRBV29-1|TRBJ2-5|.
CSVDGLAGTQETQYF
>TRBV7-3|TRBJ2-1|.
CASSLQGDAEQFF
>TRBV6-2/TRBV6-3|TRBJ2-2|.
CASRLTGEVAELFF
>TRBV29-1|TRBJ2-7|.
CSVSGSYEQYF
>TRBV7-2|TRBJ1-2|.
CASSLVGDYGYTF
>TRBV6-2/TRBV6-3|TRBJ2-7|.
CASSLTGGKYEQYF
>TRBV28|TRBJ2-3|.
CASSFELGPSTDTQYF
>TRBV12-3/TRBV12-4|TRBJ2-7|.
CASRGRVSSYKQYF
>TRBV7-6|TRBJ2-7|.
CASSLEGLGEQYF
>TRBV7-6|TRBJ1-1|.
CASSLASYTEAFF
>TRBV5-6|TRBJ2-7|.
CASSLDREPYEQYF
>TRBV7-9|TRBJ1-1|.
CASSLDREAFF
>TRBV12-3/TRBV12-4|TRBJ2-3|.
CASSFPHGFTDTQYF
>TRBV12-3/TRBV12-4|TRBJ2-1|.
CASLTHALGDEQFF
>TRBV7-9|TRBJ2-7|.
CASSALLAPGEQYF
>TRBV7-9|TRBJ1-1|.
CASSSTGGNTEAFF
>TRBV28|TRBJ2-5|.
CASSSGVRETQYF
>TRBV29-1|TRBJ2-2|.
CSVVGSTGELFF
>TRBV29-1|TRBJ2-7|.
CSVESGVEQYF
>TRBV6-6|TRBJ2-2|.
CASSFEQGAPGVTGELFF
>TRBV6-8|TRBJ1-5|.
CASSPGQGRQPQHF